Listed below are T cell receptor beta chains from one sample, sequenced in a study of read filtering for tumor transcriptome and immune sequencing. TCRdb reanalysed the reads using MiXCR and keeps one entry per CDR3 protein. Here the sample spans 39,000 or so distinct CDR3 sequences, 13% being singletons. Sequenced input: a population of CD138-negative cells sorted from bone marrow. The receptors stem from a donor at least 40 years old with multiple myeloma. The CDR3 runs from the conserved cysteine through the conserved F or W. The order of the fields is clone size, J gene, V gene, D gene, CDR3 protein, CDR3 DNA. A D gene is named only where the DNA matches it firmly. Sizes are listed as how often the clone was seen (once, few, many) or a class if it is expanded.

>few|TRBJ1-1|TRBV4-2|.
CASSQPGFGAEAFF
TGTGCCAGCAGCCAACCAGGATTTGGCGCTGAAGCTTTCTTT
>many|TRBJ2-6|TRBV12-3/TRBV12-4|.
CASSLSPGLGANVLTF
TGTGCCAGCAGTTTAAGCCCAGGTCTTGGGGCCAACGTCCTGACTTTC
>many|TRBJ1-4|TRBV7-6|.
CASSSKWGEKLFF
TGTGCCAGCAGCTCAAAGTGGGGGGAAAAACTGTTTTTT
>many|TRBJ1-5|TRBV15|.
CATSRGGKFSENQPQHF
TGTGCCACCAGCAGAGGTGGGAAATTCTCGGAAAATCAGCCCCAGCATTTT
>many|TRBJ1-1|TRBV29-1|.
CSGVLGEKAFF
TGCAGCGGTGTTCTGGGGGAGAAAGCTTTCTTT
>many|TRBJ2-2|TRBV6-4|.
CASSDGQPAGELFF
TGTGCCAGCAGTGACGGCCAACCCGCCGGGGAGCTGTTTTTT
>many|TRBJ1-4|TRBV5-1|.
CASSLGLSNEKLFF
TGCGCCAGCAGCTTGGGGCTGTCTAATGAAAAACTGTTTTTT
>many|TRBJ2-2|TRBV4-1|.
CASSQAGTPNTGELFF
TGCGCCAGCAGCCAAGCCGGGACACCCAACACCGGGGAGCTGTTTTTT
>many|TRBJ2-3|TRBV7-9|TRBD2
CASSPPGREGPDTQYF
TGTGCCAGCAGCCCGCCGGGGCGGGAGGGCCCAGATACGCAGTATTTT
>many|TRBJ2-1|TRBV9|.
CASSGEGVPYNEQFF
TGTGCCAGCAGTGGGGAAGGGGTTCCCTACAATGAGCAGTTCTTC
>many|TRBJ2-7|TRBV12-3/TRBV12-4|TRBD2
CASAGGLLYEQYF
TGTGCCAGCGCGGGAGGGCTACTATACGAGCAGTACTTC
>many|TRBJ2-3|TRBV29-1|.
CSVGDGVTDTQYF
TGCAGCGTTGGCGATGGGGTCACAGATACGCAGTATTTT